The rows below give T cell receptor beta chains drawn from one sample of a study of T cell responses to AZD1222 COVID-19 vaccine. The protocol was immunoSEQ multiplex PCR, while the TCRdb copy is restricted to in-frame clones and leaves out a portion. The sample includes approximately 140,000 clones, around 90% of them seen just once. The sequencing here drew on peripheral blood, taken on day 0 of AZD1222 vaccination. Source of these receptors: an adult in good health. Both conserved end residues are part of each CDR3. The D gene is left open where the match is weak. The size field is filled for only some rows; it gives once, few, many or a size class.

J | V | size | D | CDR3 | DNA
TRBJ1-2 | TRBV24-1 | few | - | CATRAGSDEGYTF | TGTGCCACCAGGGCGGGGTCAGACGAGGGCTACACCTTC
TRBJ1-1 | TRBV6-2/TRBV6-3 | - | - | CASSYQLQGTEAFF | TGTGCCAGCAGTTATCAACTGCAGGGCACTGAAGCTTTCTTT
TRBJ1-4 | TRBV4-2 | - | TRBD1 | CASSYAGTDAREKLFF | TGTGCCAGCAGTTACGCCGGGACAGACGCGAGGGAAAAACTGTTTTTT
TRBJ2-1 | TRBV7-9 | many | TRBD2 | CASSSHDLAGVLSEQFF | TGTGCCAGCAGCTCACACGACCTAGCGGGAGTGTTATCTGAGCAGTTCTTC
TRBJ2-7 | TRBV7-2 | - | - | CASSLVDPSYEQYF | TGTGCCAGCAGCTTAGTGGACCCCTCCTACGAGCAGTACTTC
TRBJ2-4 | TRBV5-4 | - | TRBD1 | CASSQRTGGAKNIQYF | TGTGCCAGCAGCCAGAGGACAGGCGGCGCCAAAAACATTCAGTACTTC
TRBJ1-6 | TRBV28 | - | TRBD1 | CASRQITGGRISPLHF | TGTGCCAGCAGACAGATCACAGGGGGCCGGATTTCACCCCTCCACTTT
TRBJ1-2 | TRBV27 | - | - | CASSLGGGSGYTF | TGTGCCAGCAGCCTGGGGGGTGGTAGTGGCTACACCTTC
TRBJ2-1 | TRBV5-1 | - | - | CASSLRGKGVEFYNEQFF | TGCGCCAGCAGCTTGCGGGGAAAAGGGGTAGAGTTTTACAATGAGCAGTTCTTC
TRBJ1-2 | TRBV5-6 | once | - | CASSGAGIVNGYTF | TGTGCCAGCAGCGGCGCCGGGATTGTGAATGGCTACACCTTC
TRBJ2-5 | TRBV27 | - | - | CASSPRTLAVGKETQYF | TGTGCCAGCAGTCCCCGAACCTTAGCGGTTGGGAAGGAGACCCAGTACTTC
TRBJ1-2 | TRBV12-5 | few | TRBD1 | CASGSGTGYGYTF | TGTGCTAGTGGTTCAGGGACAGGCTATGGCTACACCTTC
TRBJ2-3 | TRBV15 | - | - | CATSRDKGTSTDTQYF | TGTGCCACCAGCAGAGATAAGGGGACTAGCACAGATACGCAGTATTTT
TRBJ2-7 | TRBV21-1 | - | - | CASSKGRSGRAGEQYF | TGTGCCAGCAGCAAAGGGCGGAGCGGGAGGGCAGGCGAGCAGTACTTC
TRBJ1-2 | TRBV7-2 | - | TRBD1 | CASSLDRVDYGYTF | TGTGCCAGCAGCCTAGACAGGGTTGACTATGGCTACACCTTC
TRBJ2-7 | TRBV5-6 | - | - | CASSLVGRVYEQYF | TGTGCCAGCAGCTTGGTTGGCAGGGTCTACGAGCAGTACTTC
TRBJ2-7 | TRBV27 | - | - | CASSLGYEQYF | TGTGCCAGCAGTTTAGGGTACGAGCAGTACTTC
TRBJ2-1 | TRBV18 | - | TRBD1 | CASSGQGAINEQFF | TGTGCCAGCTCAGGACAGGGGGCTATCAATGAGCAGTTCTTC
TRBJ2-7 | TRBV4-3 | - | - | CASSQVLDSYEQYF | TGCGCCAGCAGCCAAGTTCTCGACTCCTACGAGCAGTACTTC
TRBJ2-5 | TRBV12-3/TRBV12-4 | once | - | CASSLAGVETQYF | TGTGCCAGCAGTTTAGCAGGGGTGGAGACCCAGTACTTC
TRBJ1-6 | TRBV11-3 | - | TRBD1 | CASSPDRGNSPLHF | TGTGCCAGCAGTCCGGACAGGGGTAATTCACCCCTCCACTTT
TRBJ2-1 | TRBV7-2 | - | - | CASSLVGWNEQFF | TGTGCCAGCAGCTTAGTCGGGTGGAATGAGCAGTTCTTC
TRBJ1-2 | TRBV19 | - | - | CATSRPLKGGYTF | TGTGCCACCTCGAGGCCCCTCAAGGGGGGCTACACCTTC
TRBJ2-7 | TRBV5-1 | - | - | CASSLAGSGWNEQYF | TGCGCCAGCAGCTTGGCAGGTAGCGGTTGGAACGAGCAGTACTTC
TRBJ2-7 | TRBV19 | - | TRBD1 | CASSIPSGQGLYEQYF | TGTGCCAGTAGTATCCCCTCCGGACAGGGTCTCTACGAGCAGTACTTC
TRBJ1-1 | TRBV7-9 | - | - | CASSQPPEAFF | TGTGCCAGCAGCCAGCCGCCTGAAGCTTTCTTT
TRBJ1-5 | TRBV28 | - | - | CASTRTNQPQHF | TGTGCCAGCACCAGGACCAATCAGCCCCAGCATTTT
TRBJ1-1 | TRBV7-3 | - | - | CASSRQAWNTEAFF | TGTGCCAGCTCAAGACAGGCTTGGAACACTGAAGCTTTCTTT
TRBJ1-1 | TRBV6-4 | - | - | CASSGPGPGRDTEAFF | TGTGCCAGCAGTGGCCCGGGACCGGGGAGGGACACTGAAGCTTTCTTT
TRBJ2-7 | TRBV7-2 | - | - | CASSFSGPTSYEQYF | TGTGCCAGCAGTTTCAGCGGGCCTACGTCCTACGAGCAGTACTTC
TRBJ2-2 | TRBV28 | - | - | CASSFLSQGRTLLRPQTGELFF | TGTGCCAGCAGTTTTTTGTCCCAGGGACGGACACTACTTCGACCACAAACCGGGGAGCTGTTTTTT
TRBJ1-1 | TRBV6-5 | - | - | CASSYSLILLNTEAFF | TGTGCCAGCAGTTACTCGTTAATTTTACTGAACACTGAAGCTTTCTTT
TRBJ1-3 | TRBV18 | - | - | CASSPRDSSSGNTIYF | TGTGCCAGCTCACCACGAGACAGCAGCTCTGGAAACACCATATATTTT